The T cell receptor (beta chain) described here comes from a study of blood T cell repertoires in COVID-19. For the study at large: Samples representing acute and convalescent COVID-19 were sourced from the United States, Italy and Spain.

Clones were sequenced by immunoSEQ multiplex PCR, and TCRdb holds only the in-frame ones, with some missing. The sample yields around 130,000 clones, under 85% seen once. CDR1 is MNHEY, CDR2 SVGAGI, per germline. The CDR3 has 13 amino acids. The V gene end was trimmed by 6 bases and the J gene end by 3 bases; junction bases not matched to a gene: 4. Sequenced material: peripheral blood. The rearrangement joins TRBV6-5 to TRBJ1-1; 7 nucleotides agree with TRBD1. This sequence originates from a woman aged 55 to 70 with acute or convalescent COVID-19. The CDR3 coding sequence is TGTGCCAGCAGGATCACAGGGGACACTGAAGCTTTCTTT. Its translation is CASRITGDTEAFF.